This TCR beta chain was obtained from a study of blood T cell repertoires in COVID-19. Study-level background: Researchers got acute and convalescent COVID-19 samples from the United States, Italy and Spain. The cDNA or gDNA used as material had been derived from T cells, B-cell-depleted T cells, or PBMCs.

The Seattle patients joined while their infection was active and were tracked longitudinally afterward. The data were produced by immunoSEQ multiplex PCR, yet TCRdb's version contains in-frame clones alone and is incomplete. The sample consists of about 400,000 clones, 86% of them appearing once. Source material: peripheral blood. This TCR derives from a woman in her sixties with COVID-19, enrolled during active disease.

CDR3 bases: TGTGCCAGTAGTCCCCCGGGGGGCACTGAAGCTTTCTTT. Its protein product is CASSPPGGTEAFF. The chain combines TRBV19 with TRBJ1-1, with a weak D call TRBD1 (5 bases). CDR1 and CDR2 from the germline V gene are LNHDA and SQIVND (reference sequence). The CDR3 extends over 13 amino acids. V was trimmed by 5 bases and J by 4 bases, leaving 11 bases between them. Variable domain in full (rest from reference TRBV19 and TRBJ1-1): DGGITQSPKYLFRKEGQNVTLSCEQNLNHDAMYWYRQDPGQGLRLIYYSQIVNDFQKGDIAEGYSVSREKKESFPLTVTSAQKNPTAFYLCASSPPGGTEAFFGQGTRLTVV.